The source of this T cell receptor beta chain is a study of early T cells in non-severe SARS-CoV-2 infection. TCRdb called the 5' RACE reads again in MiXCR, with one record for every CDR3 protein. The sample has 43,000 or so distinct CDR3 sequences, 6% to 8.5% seen once. The table lists this clonotype with many counts. The CDR3 runs 13 residues. With 5 bases removed from V and 3 bases from J, the gap between germline ends came to 10 bases. Per the germline V gene, CDR1 is SEHNR and CDR2 is FQNEAQ (reference sequence). This chain uses TRBV7-9 with TRBJ1-2; D gene uncertain. The origin of this receptor is an adult who was a healthcare worker with PCR-confirmed SARS-CoV-2 infection or an uninfected control (not recorded which). Material for sequencing was whole blood. The CDR3 coding sequence is TGTGCCAGCAGCCCAGACGGGTACTATGGCTACACCTTC. Translated: CASSPDGYYGYTF.